The following is a T cell receptor (beta chain) sequence with its context. The sample originates from a study of T cell changes during pregnancy in multiple sclerosis. The CDR3 is 14 amino acids. Germline loops: CDR1 SEHNR, CDR2 FQNEAQ (reference sequence). Trimming removed 5 bases at V and 7 bases at J, with 14 bases between. Produced via immunoSEQ multiplex PCR; TCRdb's table is partial and in-frame only. The sample carries about 98,000 clones, 90% to 95% recorded once. The sequencing used peripheral blood, collected after pregnancy. V and J are TRBV7-9 and TRBJ2-2; D possibly corresponds to TRBD2 (6 bases). This receptor was identified in a female donor in good health, enrolled as a control in a pregnancy study. CDR3 residues: CASSTARGGGELFF. The CDR3 bases are TGTGCCAGCAGCACTGCTAGGGGAGGCGGGGAGCTGTTTTTT.